The sequence of this T cell receptor (beta chain) was determined in a study of blood T cell repertoires in COVID-19. This clone has a single count. Methods used by the authors: Reference gene primer amplification yielded estimated nucleated cell counts. The table came from immunoSEQ multiplex PCR; TCRdb's copy has only in-frame clones and leaves some out. V and J calls plus clone size are reproduced from that table; the DNA served to infer D and trimming. Of some 120,000 clones listed, around nine tenths are singletons. During active infection, Seattle patients enrolled and were then monitored through disease. This TCR derives from a man aged 50 to 59 with COVID-19, enrolled during active disease. The sequencing input was peripheral blood.

CDR3 nucleotides: TGTGCCAGCAGCGTAGTTCGAGTCGGGACACCCGGGGACGAGCAGTACGTC. This gives the protein CASSVVRVGTPGDEQYV. The rearrangement joins TRBV9 to TRBJ2-7; D perhaps matches TRBD1 (6 bases). The CDR3 loop spans 17 amino acids. Germline V lookup: CDR1 SGDLS, CDR2 YYNGEE. V was trimmed by 0 bases and J by 5 bases, leaving 21 bases between them.